This TCR beta chain is from a study of blood T cell repertoires in COVID-19. Study information: COVID-19 samples from acute and convalescent phases originated in the United States, Italy and Spain. T cells, B-cell-depleted T cells, or PBMCs provided the cDNA or gDNA that served as material.

Per the germline V gene, CDR1 is SNHLY and CDR2 is FYNNEI. This CDR3 is built from 14 residues. V lost 7 bases, J lost 1 base, and 12 bases lay in between. Source study methods: Nucleated cell counts were estimated from reference gene primer amplification. Here immunoSEQ multiplex PCR was the method, and the copy in TCRdb shows in-frame clones only, minus some. V and J calls and clone size come straight from that table; D and trimming were deduced from the DNA. Among under 200,000 clones, around nine tenths were seen once, and the ten largest hold roughly 3.6%. This rearrangement joins TRBV2 to TRBJ2-3; possibly TRBD2 for D (5 bases). Sequenced: peripheral blood. The TCR was taken from a man younger than 35 with active or convalescent COVID-19. The CDR3 region is CASTGGLGTDTQYF. CDR3 in DNA: TGTGCCAGCACCGGCGGGTTAGGCACAGATACGCAGTATTTT. The whole variable domain, remainder taken from reference TRBV2 and TRBJ2-3, is EPEVTQTPSHQVTQMGQEVILRCVPISNHLYFYWYRQILGQKVEFLVSFYNNEISEKSEIFDDQFSVERPDGSNFTLKIRSTKLEDSAMYFCASTGGLGTDTQYFGPGTRLTVL.